These 12 T cell receptor beta chains were sequenced from one sample in a study of blood T cell repertoires in COVID-19. Libraries were prepared by immunoSEQ multiplex PCR; TCRdb keeps only in-frame clonotypes and omits some of them. The table includes about 25,000 clones, 75% to 90% detected once. Sequences were obtained from peripheral blood. The receptors were sampled from a woman older than 75 with acute or convalescent COVID-19.

This clone was observed a few times. V usage is TRBV5-1 and J usage is TRBJ2-2; the match to TRBD2 covers 8 bases. This CDR3 has 15 amino acids. With V trimmed by 4 bases and J by 5 bases, 7 bases remained unmatched. Per germline, CDR1 SGHRS and CDR2 YFSETQ. CDR3 bases: TGCGCCAGCAGCCAGCCCGGGGGGGGAACCGGGGAGCTGTTTTTT. This gives the protein CASSQPGGGTGELFF.

This chain links TRBV7-2 with TRBJ1-1; TRBD1 matches 7 bases. Trimming at V came to 4 bases and at J to 5 bases, leaving 7 bases not matched to a gene. The CDR3 is 14 amino acids. Germline V gives CDR1 SGHTA, CDR2 FQGNSA. Here the CDR3 reads CASSYRGQLTEAFF. CDR3 sequence (DNA): TGTGCCAGCAGCTACCGGGGACAGTTGACTGAAGCTTTCTTT.

The chain combines TRBV12-5 with TRBJ1-4; D remains ambiguous. Germline loops: CDR1 LGHNT, CDR2 FRNRAP. Trimming removed 7 bases at V and 8 bases at J, with 14 bases between. The CDR3 has 13 amino acids. CDR3 nucleotide sequence: TGTGCTAGTGTTTCCCAGGTTGAGGAAAAACTGTTTTTT. This gives the protein CASVSQVEEKLFF.

This rearrangement joins TRBV5-6 to TRBJ1-2, with D possibly being TRBD1 (5 bases). Germline V gives CDR1 SGHDT, CDR2 YYEEEE. Trimming took off 0 bases at V and 4 bases at J, with 10 bases between the two ends. The CDR3 is 14 amino acids. The CDR3 protein is CASSLEGRSYGYTF. CDR3 DNA sequence: TGTGCCAGCAGCTTGGAGGGGCGGAGCTATGGCTACACCTTC.

The chain has TRBV5-1 and TRBJ1-2, with TRBD1 identical over 10 bases. Trimming removed 1 base from V and 8 bases from J; junction bases left unmatched: 17. This CDR3 is 18 amino acids long. The germline V gene encodes CDR1 SGHRS and CDR2 YFSETQ. The CDR3 bases are TGCGCCAGCAGCTTGTCCTTCGGCAACCGTGACAGGGGGCAGGGCTACACCTTC. Its translation: CASSLSFGNRDRGQGYTF.

This clone was seen a handful of times. V usage is TRBV30 and J usage is TRBJ1-5; TRBD1 might be the D (6 bases). This CDR3 comprises 12 residues. The V end lost 6 bases, the J end lost 7 bases, and 13 bases lay between the germline ends. Germline assignment: CDR1 GTSNPN and CDR2 SVGIG (reference sequence). The CDR3 sequence: CACTGRGQPQHF. The CDR3 DNA sequence: TGTGCCTGTACAGGGAGGGGACAGCCCCAGCATTTT.

This clone was observed a few times. The genes are TRBV21-1 and TRBJ1-1; TRBD1, the D gene given by the table, was not confirmed from the DNA. TRBV21-1 corresponds to a pseudogene. The CDR3 has 16 amino acids. For the CDR3, the DNA is TGTGCCAGCAGCATCAGACAGTTCGCTATGAACACTGAAGCTTTCTTT. It is translated as CASSIRQFAMNTEAFF.

In this sample, this clone turned up once. The chain links TRBV7-2 to TRBJ2-1; TRBD2 matches at 9 bases. Trimming removed 4 bases from V and 1 base from J; junction bases left unmatched: 2. The CDR3 extends over 15 amino acids. CDR1 is SGHTA and CDR2 is FQGNSA in the germline V gene. The CDR3 DNA reads as TGTGCCAGCAGCTCCAGCGGGGGGTCCTACAATGAGCAGTTCTTC. The encoded protein is CASSSSGGSYNEQFF.

The V call is TRBV5-1, the J call TRBJ2-4, with 8 bases matching TRBD1. J lost 0 bases, V lost 0 bases, and 17 bases had no gene match. Germline CDR1 is SGHRS and CDR2 is YFSETQ. The CDR3 sequence is 21 residues long. This CDR3 is CASSLAEVGDRTFLAKNIQYF. The CDR3 nucleotides read TGCGCCAGCAGCTTGGCCGAGGTAGGGGACAGGACCTTTTTAGCCAAAAACATTCAGTACTTC.

This chain joins TRBV18 and TRBJ1-1; tentatively, D is TRBD1 (5 bases). CDR3 size: 14 residues. V shed 6 bases and J shed 4 bases, with 15 bases lying between them. The germline V gene has CDR1 KGHSH and CDR2 LQKENI. The CDR3 sequence is CASSPGLTPTEAFF. The DNA for the CDR3 is TGTGCCAGCTCCCCGGGACTCACCCCCACTGAAGCTTTCTTT.

The chain recombines TRBV2 with TRBJ2-4; 9 bases are a match to TRBD2. Germline V gives CDR1 SNHLY, CDR2 FYNNEI. This CDR3 region has 17 residues. J gave up 0 bases and V 3 bases, and 6 bases lay outside the gene matches. The CDR3 coding sequence is TGTGCCAGCAGTGAGGATAGCGGGGGCCTAGCCAAAAACATTCAGTACTTC. Encoded protein: CASSEDSGGLAKNIQYF.

The V gene is TRBV5-1, the J gene TRBJ1-5; 7 bases map to TRBD1. This CDR3 region has 14 residues. V trimming: 4 bases; J trimming: 3 bases; junction bases outside the gene matches: 4. The germline V gene encodes CDR1 SGHRS and CDR2 YFSETQ. This CDR3 is CASSPGTDNQPQHF. CDR3 coding DNA: TGCGCCAGCAGCCCCGGGACAGACAATCAGCCCCAGCATTTT. Filled out from reference TRBV5-1 and TRBJ1-5, the complete variable domain reads KAGVTQTPRYLIKTRGQQVTLSCSPISGHRSVSWYQQTPGQGLQFLFEYFSETQRNKGNFPGRFSGRQFSNSRSEMNVSTLELGDSALYLCASSPGTDNQPQHFGDGTRLSIL.